Presented here are 5 T cell receptor beta chains from one specimen sequenced in a study of cytomegalovirus exposure and HLA in healthy donors. PCR primers comprised 60 Vbeta and 13 Jbeta primers. This table comes from immunoSEQ multiplex PCR, and its TCRdb copy is limited to in-frame clones, with some not included. This sample has about 300,000 clones; approximately 90% occur once, and the top ten carry around 3.7%. The material sequenced was PBMCs. The origin of the receptors is a man aged 40-55 years in good health and CMV-seropositive.

This clone occurred a few times. The gene calls are TRBV4-3 and TRBJ1-1; weak D call: TRBD1 (6 bases). Trimming cost V 0 bases and J 3 bases, with 14 bases left between them. From germline, CDR1 is LGHNA and CDR2 YSLEER. CDR3 length: 16 residues. The CDR3 loop is CASSQDRGAVDTEAFF. CDR3 bases: TGCGCCAGCAGCCAAGATCGGGGGGCGGTGGACACTGAAGCTTTCTTT.

V and J are TRBV4-2 and TRBJ1-1; D is perhaps TRBD1 (6 bases). The germline V gene encodes CDR1 LGHNA and CDR2 YNFKEQ. The CDR3 sequence is 12 residues long. V lost 6 bases and J 4 bases, leaving 9 bases between the germline ends. The CDR3 spells CASSQGSTEAFF. The DNA of the CDR3 is TGTGCCAGCAGTCAGGGGTCCACTGAAGCTTTCTTT.

The chain recombines TRBV29-1 with TRBJ2-1; 12 bases map to TRBD2. Per germline, CDR1 SQVTM and CDR2 ANQGSEA. The ends lost 7 bases at V and 8 bases at J; junction bases unmatched: 9. The CDR3 extends over 14 amino acids. Written as DNA, the CDR3 is TGCAGCGCCTCGACTAGCGGGAGACTCCATGAGCAGTTCTTC. Translating it yields CSASTSGRLHEQFF.

This clone was seen only once. The chain combines TRBV30 with TRBJ1-2, with D perhaps matching TRBD1 (6 bases). V was clipped by 1 base and J by 14 bases, with 14 bases between them. The CDR3 has 11 amino acids. The germline V gene encodes CDR1 GTSNPN and CDR2 SVGIG (reference sequence). This chain's CDR3 is CAWSANRVGTF. CDR3 nucleotide sequence: TGTGCCTGGAGTGCAAACAGGGTGGGAACCTTC.

The rearrangement uses TRBV6-1 and TRBJ2-5; a weak D match, TRBD2 (5 bases). CDR3 length equals 14 residues. CDR1 and CDR2 from the germline V gene are MNHNS and SASEGT. Trimming shortened V by 4 bases and J by 3 bases, and 12 bases separated the two germline ends. CDR3 loop: CASSVSGKEETQYF. In DNA, the CDR3 is TGTGCCAGCAGTGTTTCCGGGAAAGAAGAGACCCAGTACTTC.